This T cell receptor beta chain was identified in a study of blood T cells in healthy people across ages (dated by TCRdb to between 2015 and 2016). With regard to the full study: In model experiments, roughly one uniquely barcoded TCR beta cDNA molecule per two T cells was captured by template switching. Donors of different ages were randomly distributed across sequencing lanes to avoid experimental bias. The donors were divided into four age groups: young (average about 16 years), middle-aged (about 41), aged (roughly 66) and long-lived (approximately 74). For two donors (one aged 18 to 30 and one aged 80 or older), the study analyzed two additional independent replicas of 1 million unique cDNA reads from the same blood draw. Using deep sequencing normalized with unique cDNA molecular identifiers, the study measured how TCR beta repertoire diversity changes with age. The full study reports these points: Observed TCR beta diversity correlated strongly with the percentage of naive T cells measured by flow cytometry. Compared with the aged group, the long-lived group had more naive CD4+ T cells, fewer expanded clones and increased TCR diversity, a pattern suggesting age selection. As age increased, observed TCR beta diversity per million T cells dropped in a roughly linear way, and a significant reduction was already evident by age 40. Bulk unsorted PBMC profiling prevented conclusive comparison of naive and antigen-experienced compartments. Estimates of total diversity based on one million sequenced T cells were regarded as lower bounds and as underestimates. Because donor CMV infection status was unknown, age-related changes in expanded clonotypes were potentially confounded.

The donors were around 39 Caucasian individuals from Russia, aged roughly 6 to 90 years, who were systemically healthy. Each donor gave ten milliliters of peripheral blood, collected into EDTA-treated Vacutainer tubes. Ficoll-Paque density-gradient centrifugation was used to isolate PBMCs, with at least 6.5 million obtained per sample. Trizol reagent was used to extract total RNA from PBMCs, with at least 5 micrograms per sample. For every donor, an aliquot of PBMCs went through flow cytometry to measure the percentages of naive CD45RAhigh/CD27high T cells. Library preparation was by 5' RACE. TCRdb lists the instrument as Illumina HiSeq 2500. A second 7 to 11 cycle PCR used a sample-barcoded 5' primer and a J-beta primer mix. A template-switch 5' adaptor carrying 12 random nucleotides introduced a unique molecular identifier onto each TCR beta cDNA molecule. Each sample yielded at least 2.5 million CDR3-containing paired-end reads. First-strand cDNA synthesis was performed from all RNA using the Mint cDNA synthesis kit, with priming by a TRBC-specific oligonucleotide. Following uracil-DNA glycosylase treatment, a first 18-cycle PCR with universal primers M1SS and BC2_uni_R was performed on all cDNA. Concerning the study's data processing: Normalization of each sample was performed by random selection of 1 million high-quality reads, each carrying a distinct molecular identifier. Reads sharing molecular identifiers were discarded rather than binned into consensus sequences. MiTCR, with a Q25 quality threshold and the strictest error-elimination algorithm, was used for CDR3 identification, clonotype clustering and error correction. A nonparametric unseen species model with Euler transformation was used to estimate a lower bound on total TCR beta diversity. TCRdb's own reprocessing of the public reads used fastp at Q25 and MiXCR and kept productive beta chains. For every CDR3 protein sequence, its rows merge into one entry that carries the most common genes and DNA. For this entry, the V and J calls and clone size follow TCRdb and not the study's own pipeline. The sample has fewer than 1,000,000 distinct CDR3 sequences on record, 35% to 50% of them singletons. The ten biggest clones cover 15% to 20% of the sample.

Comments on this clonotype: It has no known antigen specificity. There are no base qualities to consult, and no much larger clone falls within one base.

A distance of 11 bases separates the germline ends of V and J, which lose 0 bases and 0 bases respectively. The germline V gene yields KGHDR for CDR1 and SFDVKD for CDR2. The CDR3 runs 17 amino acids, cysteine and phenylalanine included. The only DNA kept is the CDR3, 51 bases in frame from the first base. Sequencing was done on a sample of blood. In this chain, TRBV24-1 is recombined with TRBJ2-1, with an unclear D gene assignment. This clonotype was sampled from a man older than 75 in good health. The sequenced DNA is TGTGCCACCAGTGATTTGCCTAGGCGGAACTCCTACAATGAGCAGTTCTTC. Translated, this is CATSDLPRRNSYNEQFF.